This paragraph covers one T cell receptor (beta chain) sequence. Its target is not known. Each patient was aged 18 to 65 and had newly diagnosed hyperthyroidism of under 2 months' duration. Lactation, pregnancy, other autoimmune disease or uncontrolled infection excluded patients. The source of the sample is a study of T cells in Graves' hyperthyroidism and ophthalmopathy. TCR beta CDR3 sequences were amplified from RNA transcripts. The HTBI set primed first-round TCR CDR3 RT-PCR. MiXCR, run by TCRdb on the multiplex PCR reads, gives a single entry per CDR3 protein. The sample holds approximately 560,000 distinct CDR3 sequences, around 45% seen once. CDR1 is SQVTM and CDR2 is ANQGSEA in the germline V gene. V lost 8 bases, J lost 4 bases, and 12 bases stayed unmatched. CDR3 size: 14 residues. Broader study findings: By a 13 V-J model, ophthalmopathy was set apart from stable hyperthyroidism.

Sample: peripheral blood or thyroid tissue (not recorded which). This clonotype was obtained from a woman aged 18-29 years with Graves' hyperthyroidism. The V call is TRBV29-1, the J call TRBJ1-1, with 8 bases identical to TRBD1. As DNA, the CDR3 is TGCAGCACCCTAACAGGGGGTTATACCACTGAAGCTTTCTTT. Its protein product is CSTLTGGYTTEAFF.